This T cell receptor (beta chain) was obtained from a study of cytomegalovirus exposure and HLA in healthy donors. General study results and limits: The study listed approximately 160 cytomegalovirus-associated TCR beta chains. Most sequenced TCRs were rare (though some public TCRs occurred in many donors).

Sequenced by immunoSEQ multiplex PCR; TCRdb stores in-frame clones only, minus some. The repertoire holds roughly 100,000 clones, with approximately 90% as singletons. Turning to this clone: No antigen is known for it.

V was trimmed by 2 bases and J by 0 bases, leaving 8 bases between them. The CDR3 covers 14 residues. Germline assignment: CDR1 SGHRS and CDR2 YFSETQ. This receptor was taken from a woman between 18 and 29 years old in good health and CMV-seropositive. The rearrangement joins TRBV5-1 to TRBJ2-5; a possible D gene is TRBD2 (6 bases). The sequenced sample was PBMCs. CDR3 sequence (DNA): TGCGCCAGCAGCTTTTGGGGGGACCAAGAGACCCAGTACTTC. Encoded protein: CASSFWGDQETQYF.